This T cell receptor beta chain was profiled in a study of human T cells and chemical hapten exposure. For the study at large: Subjects had 2% DPC placed on roughly 2 cm by roughly 2 cm of upper inner arm skin for sensitization.

Time point of the sample: pre-sensitization, week 0. The treatment here: therapeutic diphenylcyclopropenone sensitization with weekly scalp DPC. Note on this clonotype: Antigen specificity is unknown.

Unique molecular identifiers were attached to individual cDNA molecules during library preparation. TCRdb processed the RACE reads anew with MiXCR; each CDR3 protein has one entry. The sample consists of about 270,000 distinct CDR3 sequences, over 7.5% of them appearing once. With 2 bases clipped from V and 3 bases from J, the junction kept 10 bases outside the gene matches. CDR1 is LGHNA and CDR2 is YNFKEQ in the germline V gene. This CDR3 spans 17 amino acids. General observations from the study: DPC sensitization produced no change in TCRs with frequency above 1 in 1000. Large CDR3 similarity clusters arose significantly more often from expanded TCRs than from controls.

Sequenced here: whole blood, sampled in connection with sensitization to the hapten diphenylcyclopropenone (DPC). This receptor was identified in a man aged 18 to 35 with alopecia areata. Some clones in this sample may be carry-over from other donors' samples. This rearrangement joins TRBV4-2 to TRBJ2-1; 7 nucleotides match TRBD1. The CDR3 here is CASSQPIGQENYNEQFF. CDR3 bases: TGTGCCAGCAGCCAACCGATCGGACAGGAGAACTACAATGAGCAGTTCTTC.